Detailed here is one T cell receptor (beta chain). This record belongs to a study of blood T cell repertoires in COVID-19. Across the study: Sources were T cells, B-cell-depleted T cells, or PBMCs; the material itself was cDNA or gDNA.

V shed 6 bases and J 5 bases; nucleotides not matched to a gene: 9. This CDR3 region has 16 residues. The germline gives CDR1 LGHNT, CDR2 FRNRAP. Original methodology: By means of reference gene primer amplification, nucleated cell counts were estimated. Clones were sequenced by immunoSEQ multiplex PCR, and TCRdb holds only the in-frame ones, with some missing. The V and J calls and clone size come from that table; D and trimming were worked out from the DNA. The sample holds approximately 330,000 clones, around 86% seen once. This sequence was found in a middle-aged woman with acute COVID-19. V gene TRBV12-5 combines with J gene TRBJ1-4; TRBD1 agrees at 10 bases. The sequencing input was PBMCs or T cells enriched from blood (not recorded which). CDR3 DNA sequence: TGTGCTAGTGGAAAAGGACAGGGGGGAGGGAATGAAAAACTGTTTTTT. Residues: CASGKGQGGGNEKLFF. The variable domain in full, with the rest retrieved from reference TRBV12-5 and TRBJ1-4, is DARVTQTPRHKVTEMGQEVTMRCQPILGHNTVFWYRQTMMQGLELLAYFRNRAPLDDSGMPKDRFSAEMPDATLATLKIQPSEPRDSAVYFCASGKGQGGGNEKLFFGSGTQLSVL.